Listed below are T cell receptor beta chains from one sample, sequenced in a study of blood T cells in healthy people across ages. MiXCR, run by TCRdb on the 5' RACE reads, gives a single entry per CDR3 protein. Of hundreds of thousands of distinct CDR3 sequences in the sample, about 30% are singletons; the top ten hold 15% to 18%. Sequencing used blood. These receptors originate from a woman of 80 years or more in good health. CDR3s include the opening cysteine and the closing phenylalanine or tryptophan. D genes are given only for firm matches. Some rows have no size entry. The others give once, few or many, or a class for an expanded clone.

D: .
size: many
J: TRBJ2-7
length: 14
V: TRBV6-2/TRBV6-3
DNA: TGTGCCAGCAGTTACTCGAGTAGTCCCTACGAGCAGTACTTC
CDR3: CASSYSSSPYEQYF

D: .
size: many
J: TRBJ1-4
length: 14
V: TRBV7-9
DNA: TGTGCCAGCAGCGCCCGACAGAGCGGTGAAAAACTGTTTTTT
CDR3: CASSARQSGEKLFF

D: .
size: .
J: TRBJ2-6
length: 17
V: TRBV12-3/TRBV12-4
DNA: TGTGCCAGCCGCAAGGTACGGGGGATCTCTGGGGCCAACGTCCTGACTTTC
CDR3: CASRKVRGISGANVLTF

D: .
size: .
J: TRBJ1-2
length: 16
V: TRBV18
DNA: TGTGCCAGCTCGCCTCTAACAGGGCTGGGTAACTATGGCTACACCTTC
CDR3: CASSPLTGLGNYGYTF

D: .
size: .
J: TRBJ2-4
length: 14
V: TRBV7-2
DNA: TGTGCTGGCAGCTTGGCCTTAGCCAAAAACATTCAGTACTTC
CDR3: CAGSLALAKNIQYF

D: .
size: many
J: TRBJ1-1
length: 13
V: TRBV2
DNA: TGTGCCAGCAGTGGTAGGGCCGGTACTGAAGCTTTCTTT
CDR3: CASSGRAGTEAFF

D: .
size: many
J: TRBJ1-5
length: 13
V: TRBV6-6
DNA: TGTGCCAGCACACAGGGACTCAATCAGCCCCAGCATTTT
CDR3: CASTQGLNQPQHF

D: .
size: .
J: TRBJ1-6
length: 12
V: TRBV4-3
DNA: TGCGCCGGTGGGAGTGGGAATTCACCCCTCCACTTT
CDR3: CAGGSGNSPLHF

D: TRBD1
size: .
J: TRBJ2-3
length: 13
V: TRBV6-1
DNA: TGTGCCAGCGGCCGGGACAGGGCAGATACGCAGTATTTT
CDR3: CASGRDRADTQYF

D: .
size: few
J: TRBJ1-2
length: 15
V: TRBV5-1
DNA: TGCGCCAGCAGCTTTCGGGGGAATGAGGTCGGTGGCTACACCTTC
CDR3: CASSFRGNEVGGYTF

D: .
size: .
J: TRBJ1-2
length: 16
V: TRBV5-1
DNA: TGCGCCAGCAGCCCAAGGAGCCTGGTCAGACTGGATGGCTACACCTTC
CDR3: CASSPRSLVRLDGYTF

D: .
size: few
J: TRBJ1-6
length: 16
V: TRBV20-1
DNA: TGCAGTGCTAACGTCCTGTTGAGCTCCTATAATTCACCCCTCCACTTT
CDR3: CSANVLLSSYNSPLHF

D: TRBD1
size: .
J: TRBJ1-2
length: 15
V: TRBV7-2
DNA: TGTGCCAGCAGCTTAGCGACAGGGGATAACTATGGCTACACCTTC
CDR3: CASSLATGDNYGYTF

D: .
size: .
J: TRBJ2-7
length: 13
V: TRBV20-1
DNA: TGCAGTGCCACTAAAGGACTTTCCTACGAGCAGTACTTC
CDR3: CSATKGLSYEQYF

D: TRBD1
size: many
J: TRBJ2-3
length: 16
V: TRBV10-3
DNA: TGTGCCATCGCATCAGGGGGCGGAGAGCGCACAGATACGCAGTATTTT
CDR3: CAIASGGGERTDTQYF

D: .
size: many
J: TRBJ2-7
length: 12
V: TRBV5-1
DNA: TGCGCCGGCAGGGTGATGGCCTACGAGCAGTACTTC
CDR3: CAGRVMAYEQYF

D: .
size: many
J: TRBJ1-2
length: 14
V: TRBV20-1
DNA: TGCAGTGCTCCGCCCCAACAGGGCCCCTATGGCTACACCTTC
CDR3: CSAPPQQGPYGYTF

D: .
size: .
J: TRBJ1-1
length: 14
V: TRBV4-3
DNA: TGCGCCAGCAGCCAAGATCAAGGGCACACTGAAGCTTTCTTT
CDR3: CASSQDQGHTEAFF

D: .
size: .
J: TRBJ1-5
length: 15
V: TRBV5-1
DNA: TGCGCCAGCAGCTTGGAAGGGACACCGGGCCAGCCCCAGCATTTT
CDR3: CASSLEGTPGQPQHF

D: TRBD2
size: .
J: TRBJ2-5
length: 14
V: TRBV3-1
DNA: TGTGCCAGTCGGACTAGCGGGGCCCGAGAGACCCAGTACTTC
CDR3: CASRTSGARETQYF

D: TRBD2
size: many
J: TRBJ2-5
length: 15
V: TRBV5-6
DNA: TGTGCCAGCAGCTCCGGGACTAGAGCACAAGAGACCCAGTACTTC
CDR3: CASSSGTRAQETQYF

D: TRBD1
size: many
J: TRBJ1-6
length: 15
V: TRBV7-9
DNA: TGTGCCAGCAGCTCAGGACAGGGATCAGGGTCACCCCTCCACTTT
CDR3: CASSSGQGSGSPLHF

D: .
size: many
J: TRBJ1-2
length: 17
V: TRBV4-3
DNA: TGCGCCAGCAGCCAAGATTACGGGGGACTAAGGCGTCGTGGCTACACCTTC
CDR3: CASSQDYGGLRRRGYTF

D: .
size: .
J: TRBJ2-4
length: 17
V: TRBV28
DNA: TGTGCCAGCAGTTTACTTCACGACGCGGGGCGAGTGGCCATTCAGTACTTC
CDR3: CASSLLHDAGRVAIQYF

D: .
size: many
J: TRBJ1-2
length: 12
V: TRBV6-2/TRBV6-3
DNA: TGTGCCAGCACCCCGGGTGGCTATGGCTACACCTTC
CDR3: CASTPGGYGYTF

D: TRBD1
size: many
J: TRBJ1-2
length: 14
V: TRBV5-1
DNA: TGCGCCAGCAGCTTGCAGGGGGCGCGGGACGGCTACACCTTC
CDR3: CASSLQGARDGYTF

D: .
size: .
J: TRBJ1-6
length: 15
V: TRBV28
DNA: TGTGCCAGCAGTCGAGACAGGTCAAATAATTCACCCCTCCACTTT
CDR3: CASSRDRSNNSPLHF

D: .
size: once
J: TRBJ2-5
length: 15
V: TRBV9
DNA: TGTGCCAGCAGCGTAGGGGGGCGGCGATACAATGAGCAGTACTTC
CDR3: CASSVGGRRYNEQYF

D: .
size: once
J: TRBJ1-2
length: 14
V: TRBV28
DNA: TGTGCCAGCAGTTTCGTGGAGGCTAACTATGGCTACACCTTC
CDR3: CASSFVEANYGYTF

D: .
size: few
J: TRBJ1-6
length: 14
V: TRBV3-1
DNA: TGTGCCAGCAGCACGACAGGCAATAATTCACCCCTCCACTTT
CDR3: CASSTTGNNSPLHF

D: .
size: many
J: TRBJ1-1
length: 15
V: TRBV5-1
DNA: TGCGCCAGCAGCTTGGAAACAGGGATGGGCACTGAAGCTTTCTTT
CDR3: CASSLETGMGTEAFF

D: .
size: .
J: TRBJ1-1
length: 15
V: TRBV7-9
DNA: TGTGCCAGCAGCCAAGTAATTTTAGGTCGTCCTGAAGCTTTCTTT
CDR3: CASSQVILGRPEAFF

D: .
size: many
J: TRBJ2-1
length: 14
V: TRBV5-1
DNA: TGCGCCAGCAGCTTGGACGGCGGTACTATTGAGCAGTTCTTC
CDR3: CASSLDGGTIEQFF

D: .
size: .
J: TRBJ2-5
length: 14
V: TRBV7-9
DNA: TGTGCCAGCAGCCCTCCGGGACTGAAAGAGACCCAGTACTTC
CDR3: CASSPPGLKETQYF

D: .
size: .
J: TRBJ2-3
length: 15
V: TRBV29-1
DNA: TGCAGCGTTGGTGACAGCAGAACGGGCACAGATACGCAGTATTTT
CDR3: CSVGDSRTGTDTQYF

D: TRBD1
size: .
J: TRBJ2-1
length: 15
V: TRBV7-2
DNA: TGTGCCAGCAGCTTAGAGGCAGGGGGATCGAATGAGCAGTTCTTC
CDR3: CASSLEAGGSNEQFF

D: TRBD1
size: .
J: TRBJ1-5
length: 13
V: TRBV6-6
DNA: TGTGCCAGTTGCGGGACAGGGATCCAGCCCCAGCATTTT
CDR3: CASCGTGIQPQHF

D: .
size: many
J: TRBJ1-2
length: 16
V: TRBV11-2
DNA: TGTGCCAGCAGCTTACATCCGGACGAATCAAGATGGGGCTACACCTTC
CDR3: CASSLHPDESRWGYTF

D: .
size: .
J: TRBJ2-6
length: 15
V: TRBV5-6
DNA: TGTGCCAGCAGCTTTCGAACCTCTGGGGCCAACGTCCTGACTTTC
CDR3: CASSFRTSGANVLTF

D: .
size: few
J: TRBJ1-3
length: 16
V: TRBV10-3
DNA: TGTGCCATCAGTGATCCGACGCGACGCGCTGGAAACACCATATATTTT
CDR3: CAISDPTRRAGNTIYF

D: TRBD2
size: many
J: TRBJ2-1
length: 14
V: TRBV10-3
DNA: TGTGCCGCCCGGGGGGGCGCGGGTTACAATGAGCAGTTCTTC
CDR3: CAARGGAGYNEQFF

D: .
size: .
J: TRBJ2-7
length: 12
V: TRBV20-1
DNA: TGCAGTGCTAGACGGGACGCTTACGAGCAGTACTTC
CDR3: CSARRDAYEQYF

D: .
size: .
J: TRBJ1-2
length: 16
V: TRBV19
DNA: TGTGCCAGTAGTCCCCCCGGGACCCGCAATAACTATGGCTACACCTTC
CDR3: CASSPPGTRNNYGYTF

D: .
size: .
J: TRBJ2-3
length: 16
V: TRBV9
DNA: TGTGCCAGCAGCGCAGCTACCGGTGCTAGCACAGATACGCAGTATTTT
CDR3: CASSAATGASTDTQYF

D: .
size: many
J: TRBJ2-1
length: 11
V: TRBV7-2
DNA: TGTGCCAGCAGTCCCTTTCGGGAGCAGTTCTTC
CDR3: CASSPFREQFF

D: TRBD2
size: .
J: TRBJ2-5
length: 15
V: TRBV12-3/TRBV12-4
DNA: TGCGCCAGCAGCCCCGCTGGAGCGGGGGTCAGTGAGCAGTACTTC
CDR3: CASSPAGAGVSEQYF

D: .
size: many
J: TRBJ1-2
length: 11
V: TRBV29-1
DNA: TGCAGCGTTGAAGAGGCTTGGGGCTACACCTTC
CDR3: CSVEEAWGYTF

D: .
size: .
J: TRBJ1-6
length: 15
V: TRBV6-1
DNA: TGTGCCAGCAGTGAGGGGGGACAAGTGTCTATCCCCCTCCACTTT
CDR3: CASSEGGQVSIPLHF

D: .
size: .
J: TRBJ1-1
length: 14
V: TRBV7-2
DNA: TGTGCCAGCAGCTTAGGACGGCAGAACACTGAAGCTTTCTTT
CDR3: CASSLGRQNTEAFF